This TCR beta chain is drawn from a study of cytomegalovirus exposure and HLA in healthy donors. As regards this clone: The antigen remains undetermined.

The CDR3 loop spans 15 amino acids. CDR1 SGHRS and CDR2 YFSETQ come from the germline V gene. Trimming at V came to 3 bases and at J to 5 bases, leaving 6 bases not matched to a gene. In the PCR, 60 Vbeta and 13 Jbeta primers were used. TCRdb's table, derived via immunoSEQ multiplex PCR, lists solely in-frame clones and lacks some. The table records roughly 110,000 clones, around 72% of them present only once. Study-wide findings and caveats: Despite most TCR sequences being rare, some public TCRs occurred in many donors.

This clonotype was sampled from a woman aged 40 to 50 in good health and CMV-seropositive. Sequenced material: PBMCs. The chain employs TRBV5-1 and TRBJ1-2; TRBD1 agrees at 11 bases. CDR3 protein: CASSSWTGGGYGYTF. The CDR3 DNA sequence: TGCGCCAGCAGCTCCTGGACAGGGGGCGGGTATGGCTACACCTTC.